The 17 T cell receptor beta chains in this list originate from one sample, sequenced in a study of blood T cell repertoires in COVID-19. Profiled with immunoSEQ multiplex PCR; TCRdb holds only in-frame clones, not every one. The table includes more than 90,000 clones, 70% to 85% detected once. Sequences were obtained from peripheral blood. These receptors were obtained from a woman aged 60-70 years in a cohort sampled during active or convalescent COVID-19.

This clone has just a few counts. The genes are TRBV4-1 and TRBJ2-7; 8 positions match TRBD2. This CDR3 is 19 amino acids long. From germline, CDR1 is MGHRA and CDR2 YSYEKL. Trimming removed 0 bases from V and 4 bases from J; junction bases left unmatched: 17. This CDR3 is CASSQEWRTSIPKQYEQYF. The CDR3 bases are TGCGCCAGCAGCCAAGAATGGAGGACTAGCATCCCCAAACAGTACGAGCAGTACTTC.

The V gene is TRBV19, the J gene TRBJ1-2; perhaps TRBD1 as D (6 bases). The CDR3 is 14 amino acids. The ends were cut back, 3 bases at V and 3 bases at J, with 11 bases in the middle. CDR1 and CDR2 from the germline V gene are LNHDA and SQIVND (reference sequence). In nucleotides, the CDR3 is TGTGCCAGTAGTATTCAGGGGCAGGACTATGGCTACACCTTC. Encoded protein: CASSIQGQDYGYTF.

The V and J genes are TRBV5-6 and TRBJ1-4; a possible D gene is TRBD1 (6 bases). Deletions cut 3 bases from V and 8 bases from J, with 17 bases between. Germline CDR1 and CDR2: SGHDT and YYEEEE. The CDR3 sequence is 15 residues long. CDR3 in amino acids: CASSWWTAVREKLFF. The CDR3 region has the DNA TGTGCCAGCAGCTGGTGGACAGCAGTAAGGGAAAAACTGTTTTTT.

The rearrangement uses TRBV6-5 and TRBJ1-6; TRBD1 matches at 8 bases. V lost 6 bases and J lost 10; bases outside the gene matches: 8. CDR1 is MNHEY and CDR2 is SVGAGI in the germline V gene. The CDR3 has 14 amino acids. This chain's CDR3 is CASSSGQGSSPLHF. CDR3 in DNA: TGTGCCAGCAGCAGCGGACAGGGATCGTCACCCCTCCACTTT.

The chain carries TRBV5-5 and TRBJ1-4; no definite D call. The CDR3 consists of 15 residues. Germline V lookup: CDR1 SGHKS, CDR2 YYEKEE (reference sequence). V was shortened by 4 bases and J by 8 bases, with 18 bases between the two germline ends. CDR3 in DNA: TGTGCCAGCAGCCGTTACCCGAGGGTAGAAGAAAAACTGTTTTTT. It yields the protein CASSRYPRVEEKLFF.

The chain has TRBV5-1 and TRBJ2-1; no definite D call. Trimming left V 0 bases short and J 11 bases short, with 9 bases between. Per germline, CDR1 SGHRS and CDR2 YFSETQ. The CDR3 covers 12 residues. CDR3: CASSLALTQQFF. The DNA for the CDR3 is TGCGCCAGCAGCTTGGCCCTAACCCAGCAGTTCTTC.

The V and J genes are TRBV7-9 and TRBJ2-2; 8 bases fit TRBD1. Germline V CDR1 and CDR2: SEHNR, FQNEAQ (reference sequence). After removal of 5 bases from V and 1 base from J, the junction contained 3 bases not matched to a gene. The CDR3 consists of 15 residues. The CDR3 is CASSAGTGNTGELFF. The CDR3 DNA reads TGTGCCAGCAGCGCAGGGACAGGGAACACCGGGGAGCTGTTTTTT.

This clone was counted a few times. The chain couples TRBV6-6 to TRBJ2-7, with D maybe TRBD1 (6 bases). Germline-derived CDR1 and CDR2 are MNHNY and SVGAGI (reference sequence). The V and J ends lost 6 bases and 2 bases respectively, with 14 bases between them. The CDR3 runs 14 residues. The CDR3 region is CASRGGVPTYEQYF. The CDR3 bases are TGTGCCAGCAGAGGGGGTGTCCCAACCTACGAGCAGTACTTC.

This chain links TRBV7-2 with TRBJ1-3, with D uncertain. This CDR3 has 15 amino acids. Deletions cut 2 bases from V and 0 bases from J, with 8 bases between. In germline, CDR1 is SGHTA, CDR2 FQGNSA. CDR3 DNA sequence: TGTGCCAGCAGCTTAAAAGCATACTCTGGAAACACCATATATTTT. Its protein is CASSLKAYSGNTIYF.

This CDR3 is CASSPTGPLNYGYTF. The CDR3 DNA reads TGTGCCAGCAGCCCGACAGGCCCCTTAAACTATGGCTACACCTTC. The chain has TRBV7-9 and TRBJ1-2; tentatively, D is TRBD1 (6 bases). V was shortened by 5 bases and J by 2 bases, with 15 bases between the two germline ends. The length of the CDR3 is 15 residues. Germline loops: CDR1 SEHNR, CDR2 FQNEAQ (reference sequence).

This clone occurred a few times. The sample carries other DNA sequences with the same CDR3. The CDR3 region is CASSYSNRGTYEQYF. CDR3 coding DNA: TGTGCCAGCAGTTACTCTAACAGGGGAACCTACGAGCAGTACTTC. The chain combines TRBV6-5 with TRBJ2-7; TRBD1 agrees at 7 bases. Trimming cost V 0 bases and J 2 bases; bases outside gene matches: 4. Germline lookup yields CDR1 MNHEY and CDR2 SVGAGI. This CDR3 contains 15 residues.

The V call is TRBV11-2, the J call TRBJ2-5; TRBD2 matches 7 bases. V dropped 2 bases and J dropped 7; count of bases not matched to a gene: 7. CDR1 and CDR2 (germline): SGHAT, FQNNGV. The CDR3 extends over 14 amino acids. The CDR3 DNA reads as TGTGCCAGCAGCTTATCAGGGAGGGTCGGGACCCAGTACTTC. The encoded protein is CASSLSGRVGTQYF.

The chain employs TRBV7-9 and TRBJ1-5, with TRBD1 as a possible D gene (5 bases). V was shortened by 4 bases and J by 4 bases, with 17 bases between the two germline ends. Germline-derived CDR1 and CDR2 are SEHNR and FQNEAQ (reference sequence). The CDR3 is 16 amino acids. In nucleotides, the CDR3 is TGTGCCAGCAGCTCGGGCCCGGGGGTAGGGAATCAGCCCCAGCATTTT. This gives the protein CASSSGPGVGNQPQHF.

The rearrangement links TRBV6-6 to TRBJ1-3; unclear D gene. CDR1 is MNHNY, CDR2 SVGAGI, per germline (reference sequence). Deletions cut 10 bases from V and 0 bases from J, with 13 bases between. The CDR3 is 14 amino acids. The DNA for the CDR3 is TGTGCCACAAACAGAGACCCCTCTGGAAACACCATATATTTT. Translating it yields CATNRDPSGNTIYF.

The chain employs TRBV7-2 and TRBJ2-1; 12 nucleotides match TRBD1. The CDR3 has 15 residues. In germline, CDR1 is SGHTA, CDR2 FQGNSA. Trimming took 3 bases from V and 5 from J; bases not matched to a gene: 2. The CDR3 spells CASSLGQGANNEQFF. CDR3 in DNA: TGTGCCAGCAGCTTGGGACAGGGGGCCAACAATGAGCAGTTCTTC.

This chain links TRBV7-2 with TRBJ2-3; TRBD2 matches 13 bases. Germline V gene sequence: CDR1 SGHTA, CDR2 FQGNSA. CDR3 length: 18 residues. V shed 6 bases, J shed 1 base, and the junction held 10 bases outside the gene matches. The CDR3 is CASSSGTSGARGTDTQYF. The CDR3 nucleotides read TGTGCCAGCAGTTCCGGGACTAGCGGGGCAAGAGGCACAGATACGCAGTATTTT.

The chain combines TRBV11-3 with TRBJ2-3, with 9 bases fitting TRBD2. Unmatched junction bases numbered 7, after V lost 1 base and J lost 5 bases. CDR1 and CDR2 from the germline V gene are SGHNT and YENEEA. The CDR3 has 16 amino acids. CDR3 region: CASSLGGGAEGDTQYF. CDR3 in DNA: TGTGCCAGCAGCTTAGGCGGGGGGGCCGAGGGAGATACGCAGTATTTT.